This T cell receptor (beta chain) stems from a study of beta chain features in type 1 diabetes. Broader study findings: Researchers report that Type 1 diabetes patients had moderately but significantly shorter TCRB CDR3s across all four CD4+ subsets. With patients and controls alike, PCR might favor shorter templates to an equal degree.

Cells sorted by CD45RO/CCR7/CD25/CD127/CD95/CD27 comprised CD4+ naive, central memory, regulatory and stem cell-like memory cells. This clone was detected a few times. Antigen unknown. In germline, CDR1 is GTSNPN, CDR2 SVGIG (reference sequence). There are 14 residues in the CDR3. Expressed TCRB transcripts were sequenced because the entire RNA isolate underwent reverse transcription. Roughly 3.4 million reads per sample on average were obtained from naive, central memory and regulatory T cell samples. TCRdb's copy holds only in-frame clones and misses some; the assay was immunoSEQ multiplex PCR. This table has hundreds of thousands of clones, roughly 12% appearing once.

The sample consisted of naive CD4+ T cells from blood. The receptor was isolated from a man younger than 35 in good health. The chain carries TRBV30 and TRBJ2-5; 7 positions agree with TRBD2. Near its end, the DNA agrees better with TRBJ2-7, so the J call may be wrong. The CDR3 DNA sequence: TGTGCCTGGAGTACGGGGGGAAGCTCCTACGAGCAGTACTTC. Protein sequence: CAWSTGGSSYEQYF.